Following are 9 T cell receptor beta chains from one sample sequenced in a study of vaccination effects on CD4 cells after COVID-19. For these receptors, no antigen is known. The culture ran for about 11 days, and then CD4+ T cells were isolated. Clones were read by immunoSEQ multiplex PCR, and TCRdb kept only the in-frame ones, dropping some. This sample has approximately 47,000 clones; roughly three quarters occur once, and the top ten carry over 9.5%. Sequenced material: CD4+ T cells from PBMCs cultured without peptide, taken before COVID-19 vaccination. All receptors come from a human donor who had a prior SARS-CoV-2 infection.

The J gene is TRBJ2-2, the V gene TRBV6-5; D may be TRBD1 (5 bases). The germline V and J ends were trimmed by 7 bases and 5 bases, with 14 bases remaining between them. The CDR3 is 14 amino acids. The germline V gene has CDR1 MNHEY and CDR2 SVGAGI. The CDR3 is CASIRTPPTGELFF. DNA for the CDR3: TGTGCCAGCATCAGGACACCCCCTACCGGGGAGCTGTTTTTT.

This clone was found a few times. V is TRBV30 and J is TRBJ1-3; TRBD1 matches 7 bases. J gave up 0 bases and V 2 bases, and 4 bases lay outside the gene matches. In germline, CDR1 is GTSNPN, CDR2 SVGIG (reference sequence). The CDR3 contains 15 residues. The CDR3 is CAWSRDSDSGNTIYF. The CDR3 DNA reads TGTGCCTGGAGTAGGGACAGCGACTCTGGAAACACCATATATTTT.

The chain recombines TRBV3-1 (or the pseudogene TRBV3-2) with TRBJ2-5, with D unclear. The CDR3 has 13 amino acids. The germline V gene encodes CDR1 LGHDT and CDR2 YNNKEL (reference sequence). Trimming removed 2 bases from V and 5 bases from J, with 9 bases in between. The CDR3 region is CASSQHGVETQYF. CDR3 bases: TGTGCCAGCAGCCAACACGGCGTTGAGACCCAGTACTTC.

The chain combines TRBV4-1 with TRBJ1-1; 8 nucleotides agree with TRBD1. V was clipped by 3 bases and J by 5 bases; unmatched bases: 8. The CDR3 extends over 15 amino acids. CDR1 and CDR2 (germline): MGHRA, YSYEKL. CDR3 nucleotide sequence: TGCGCCAGCAGCCAGGGAAAAACAGGGGGGACTGAAGCTTTCTTT. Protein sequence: CASSQGKTGGTEAFF.

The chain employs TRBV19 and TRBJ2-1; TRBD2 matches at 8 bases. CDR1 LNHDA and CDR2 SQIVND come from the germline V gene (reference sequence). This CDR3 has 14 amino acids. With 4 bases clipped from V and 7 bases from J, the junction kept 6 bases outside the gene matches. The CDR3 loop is CASSTVAGWNEQFF. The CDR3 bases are TGTGCCAGTAGTACCGTAGCGGGATGGAATGAGCAGTTCTTC. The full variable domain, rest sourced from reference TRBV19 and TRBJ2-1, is DGGITQSPKYLFRKEGQNVTLSCEQNLNHDAMYWYRQDPGQGLRLIYYSQIVNDFQKGDIAEGYSVSREKKESFPLTVTSAQKNPTAFYLCASSTVAGWNEQFFGPGTRLTVL.

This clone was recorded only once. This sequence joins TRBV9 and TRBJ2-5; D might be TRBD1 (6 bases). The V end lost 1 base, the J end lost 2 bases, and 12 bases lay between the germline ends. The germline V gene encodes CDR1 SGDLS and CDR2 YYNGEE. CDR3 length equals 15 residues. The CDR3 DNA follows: TGTGCCAGCAGCGTATTGGCAGGGGAGCAAGAGACCCAGTACTTC. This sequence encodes CASSVLAGEQETQYF.

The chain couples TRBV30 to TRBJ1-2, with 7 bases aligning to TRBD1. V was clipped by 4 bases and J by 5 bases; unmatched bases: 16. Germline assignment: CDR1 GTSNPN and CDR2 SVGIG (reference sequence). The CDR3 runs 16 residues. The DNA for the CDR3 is TGTGCCTGGAAACCGGGACAGTATACTGGGTGGTATGGCTACACCTTC. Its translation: CAWKPGQYTGWYGYTF. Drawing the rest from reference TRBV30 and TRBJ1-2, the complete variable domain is SQTIHQWPATLVQPVGSPLSLECTVEGTSNPNLYWYRQAAGRGLQLLFYSVGIGQISSEVPQNLSASRPQDRQFILSSKKLLLSDSGFYLCAWKPGQYTGWYGYTFGSGTRLTVV.

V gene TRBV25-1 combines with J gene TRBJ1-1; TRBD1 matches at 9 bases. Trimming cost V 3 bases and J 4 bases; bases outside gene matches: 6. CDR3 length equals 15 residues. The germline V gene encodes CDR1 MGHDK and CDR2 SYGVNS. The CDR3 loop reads CASSDGTTGGTEAFF. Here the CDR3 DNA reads TGTGCCAGCAGTGATGGGACGACAGGGGGCACTGAAGCTTTCTTT.

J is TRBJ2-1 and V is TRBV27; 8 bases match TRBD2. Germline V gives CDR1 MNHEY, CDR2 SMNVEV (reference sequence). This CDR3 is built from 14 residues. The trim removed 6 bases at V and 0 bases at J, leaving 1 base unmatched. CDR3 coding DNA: TGTGCCAGCAGGAGCGGGGGCTCCTACAATGAGCAGTTCTTC. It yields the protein CASRSGGSYNEQFF.